The 32 T cell receptor beta chains presented below share a single source sample, sequenced in a study of tumor and adjacent non-tumor tissue in lung cancer. This sample's RNA came from whole unsorted tissue. The normal lung tissue was taken more than 3 cm from the tumor edge. A modified ARM-PCR protocol with three rounds of nested PCR amplified TCRbeta. TCRdb itself ran the multiplex PCR reads through MiXCR, one entry per CDR3 protein. The sample shows around 100,000 distinct CDR3 sequences, approximately 65% of them seen only once. Sample: distant non-tumor lung tissue. The receptors come from a man aged 25 to 45 with non-small cell lung cancer.

The J gene is TRBJ1-5, the V gene TRBV7-8; D remains ambiguous. Germline V gene sequence: CDR1 SGHVS, CDR2 FQNEAQ. V was pared by 2 bases and J by 11 bases, with 16 bases between. The CDR3 is made up of 14 amino acids. CDR3 amino acids: CASSLLFGIQAQHF. The CDR3 DNA is TGTGCCAGCAGCTTACTTTTTGGGATTCAAGCCCAGCATTTT.

V and J are TRBV20-1 and TRBJ2-7; a possible D gene is TRBD2 (5 bases). Germline-derived CDR1 and CDR2 are DFQATT and SNEGSKA (reference sequence). Between the trimmed V and J ends, which lost 5 bases and 3 bases, there was a span of 14 bases. The CDR3 has 13 residues. CDR3: CSALDLSGYEQYF. The CDR3 coding sequence is TGCAGTGCTTTGGATCTGAGCGGCTACGAGCAGTACTTC.

As concerns this clonotype: A much larger clone lies a single base off, so this may be a read error. The gene calls are TRBV20-1 and TRBJ2-5; TRBD2 matches 7 bases. The J segment lost 1 base and the V segment lost 2 bases, leaving 4 bases of the junction unmatched. Looked up from germline, CDR1 is DFQATT and CDR2 is SNEGSKA (reference sequence). This CDR3 has 14 residues. CDR3 region: CSARQGLTQETQYF. The CDR3 coding sequence is TGCAGTGCTAGACAGGGACTAACCCAAGAGACCCAGTACTTC.

Notes on this clonotype: As the CDR3 is not closed by the conserved phenylalanine or tryptophan, this likely results from a read error. V and J are TRBV5-1 and TRBJ2-1; 11 positions match TRBD2. The CDR3 is 16 amino acids. Germline lookup yields CDR1 SGHRS and CDR2 YFSETQ. V was pared by 0 bases and J by 6 bases, with 5 bases of the junction left unmatched. CDR3 nucleotides: TGCGCCAGCAGCTTGGCGACTAGCGGGAAGGCCAATGAGCAGTTCCTC. Translating gives CASSLATSGKANEQFL.

In this sample, this clonotype turned up many times. The rearrangement joins TRBV5-6 to TRBJ2-3; the D gene is possibly TRBD2 (5 bases). Germline V lookup: CDR1 SGHDT, CDR2 YYEEEE. Trimming stripped 0 bases from V and 7 bases from J, with 6 bases between. CDR3 length: 12 residues. This chain's CDR3 is CASSLAGNTQYF. Written as DNA, the CDR3 is TGTGCCAGCAGCTTGGCCGGGAATACGCAGTATTTT.

The gene calls are TRBV5-1 and TRBJ2-2; 7 bases map to TRBD2. The trim removed 1 base at V and 6 bases at J, leaving 12 bases unmatched. The CDR3 length is 17 residues. Per the germline V gene, CDR1 is SGHRS and CDR2 is YFSETQ. The CDR3 DNA is TGCGCCAGCAGCTTGATGCTAGCGGAAGGAATTTCCGGGGAGCTGTTTTTT. Translation gives CASSLMLAEGISGELFF.

A single count supports this clonotype. A read error may be the cause here, since a much bigger clone is one base away. The chain couples TRBV5-1 to TRBJ2-7; perhaps TRBD2 as D (6 bases). V lost 3 bases and J lost 2, with 12 bases in between. The germline CDR1 and CDR2 sequences are SGHRS and YFSETQ. The CDR3 is made up of 14 amino acids. The CDR3 reads CASSSDGGPYEQYF. The CDR3 DNA sequence: TGCGCCAGCAGCTCTGACGGGGGACCCTACGAGCAGTACTTC.

This clonotype was picked up one time. A single base separates this from a much larger clone, so it may be a read error. V gene TRBV7-8 combines with J gene TRBJ2-2, with 7 bases that match TRBD1. Germline V gene lookup returns CDR1 SGHVS and CDR2 FQNEAQ. This CDR3 has 13 amino acids. The CDR3 region is CVSTTEDRWELFF. The CDR3 bases are TGTGTCAGCACCACGGAGGACAGGTGGGAGCTGTTTTTT.

Worth noting for this clonotype: A junction end diverges from the germline sequence, so it may reflect a read error. The rearrangement uses TRBV4-1 and TRBJ2-7, with D tentatively TRBD2 (6 bases). Germline values: CDR1 MGHRA, CDR2 YSYEKL. The CDR3 covers 16 residues. DNA for the CDR3: TGCGCCAGGAGCCAAGATGAGAGGGGAGGTACGTACGGGCAGTACTTC. Translating gives CARSQDERGGTYGQYF.

Concerning this clonotype: At one of its ends the junction is not consistent with the germline gene, which may arise from a read error. CDR3 protein: CSARGIRLAKDIQYF. The DNA of the CDR3 is TGCAGTGCTAGAGGCATCCGGTTAGCCAAAGACATTCAGTACTTC. J is TRBJ2-4 and V is TRBV20-1; D ambiguous. The CDR3 extends over 15 amino acids. The V gene's germline CDR1 is DFQATT and CDR2 SNEGSKA (reference sequence).

In its sample, this clonotype was seen a few times. CDR3 residues: CASSYSSGTDTQYF. As DNA, the CDR3 is TGTGCCAGCAGTTACTCGTCTGGCACAGATACGCAGTATTTT. This rearrangement joins TRBV6-5 to TRBJ2-3, with D uncertain. This CDR3 has 14 amino acids. Trimming left V 0 bases short and J 1 base short, with 5 bases between. Per germline, CDR1 MNHEY and CDR2 SVGAGI.

This sequence joins TRBV11-2 and TRBJ2-3, with 11 positions matching TRBD1. The germline CDR1 and CDR2 sequences are SGHAT and FQNNGV. The V segment lost 5 bases and the J segment 5 bases; nucleotides outside the gene matches: 9. This CDR3 has 16 amino acids. For the CDR3, the DNA is TGTGCCAGCAGCACGCGGACAGGGGGCGACATAGATACGCAGTATTTT. It yields the protein CASSTRTGGDIDTQYF. The entire variable domain, with the rest obtained from reference TRBV11-2 and TRBJ2-3, is as follows: EAGVAQSPRYKIIEKRQSVAFWCNPISGHATLYWYQQILGQGPKLLIQFQNNGVVDDSQLPKDRFSAERLKGVDSTLKIQPAKLEDSAVYLCASSTRTGGDIDTQYFGPGTRLTVL.

This clonotype came up a few times. One base away lies a much larger clone, so this may be a sequencing read error. This is likely a read error, given that the CDR3 carries no conserved phenylalanine or tryptophan at its end. This chain joins TRBV7-9 and TRBJ1-1; no reliable D call. The length of the CDR3 is 15 residues. V lost 1 base, J lost 5 bases, and 14 bases lay in between. Per the germline V gene, CDR1 is SEHNR and CDR2 is FQNEAQ (reference sequence). The CDR3 here is CASSLGQGPKTEAFY. Written as DNA, the CDR3 is TGTGCCAGCAGCTTAGGACAAGGCCCCAAGACTGAAGCTTTCTAT.

On this clonotype itself: At one of its ends the junction is not consistent with the germline gene, which may arise from a read error. J is TRBJ2-5 and V is TRBV29-1; 7 bases align to TRBD1. Per germline, CDR1 SQVTM and CDR2 ANQGSEA. CDR3 length: 12 residues. CDR3: CSVDRTQEIQYF. The DNA of the CDR3 is TGCAGCGTGGACAGGACCCAAGAGATCCAGTACTTC.

This rearrangement joins TRBV20-1 to TRBJ1-1, with D unresolved. From germline, CDR1 is DFQATT and CDR2 SNEGSKA (reference sequence). The V gene lost 6 bases and the J gene lost 5 bases, with 10 bases spanning the gap. The CDR3 is 11 residues long. The CDR3 DNA reads as TGCAGTGCCACGACGGGGACTGAAGCTTTCTTT. Translating it yields CSATTGTEAFF.

In its sample, this clonotype was seen a few times. A much larger clone sits a single nucleotide away, making a read error possible. The V and J genes are TRBV12-3 or TRBV12-4 and TRBJ2-7; D is uncertain. This CDR3 comprises 11 residues. The CDR3 bases are TGTACCAGCAGTCGATCGGCCGAGCAGTACTTC. It specifies CTSSRSAEQYF.

In regard to this clonotype: The conserved closing phenylalanine or tryptophan is absent in this CDR3, likely reflecting a read error. This rearrangement joins TRBV11-3 to TRBJ1-6; TRBD1 matches 7 bases. This CDR3 region has 16 residues. After removal of 5 bases from V and 2 bases from J, the junction contained 6 bases not matched to a gene. Germline assignment: CDR1 SGHNT and CDR2 YENEEA. CDR3 sequence (DNA): TGTGCCAGCAGCAGACAGGGAACCACCTATAATTCACCCCTCCACCTT. Translating it yields CASSRQGTTYNSPLHL.

Notes on this clonotype: This may be a read error, as it is one base from a much larger clone. The chain carries TRBV6-2 or TRBV6-3 and TRBJ1-5; no clear D. The germline V gene has CDR1 MNHEY and CDR2 SVGEGT. This CDR3 is built from 12 residues. The CDR3 DNA reads TGTGTCAGCAGTGAATCTTTCCAGCCCCAGCATTTT. It yields the protein CVSSESFQPQHF.

This clonotype was counted ten times or more. The chain is built from TRBV4-1 and TRBJ1-5; a possible D gene is TRBD1 (5 bases). Germline CDR1 is MGHRA and CDR2 is YSYEKL. CDR3 length: 16 amino acids. V was clipped by 0 bases and J by 2 bases, with 11 bases between them. The DNA for the CDR3 is TGCGCCAGCAGCCAAGATCTTGTGGGGCGCAATCAGCCCCAGCATTTT. This encodes CASSQDLVGRNQPQHF.

J is TRBJ2-7 and V is TRBV7-3, with D perhaps TRBD1 (5 bases). Trimming cost V 3 bases and J 3 bases, with 12 bases left between them. The germline CDR1 and CDR2 sequences are SGHTA and FQGTGA. This CDR3 has 14 residues. The CDR3 DNA follows: TGTGCCAGCAGCTTGACAGACTCCAACTACGAGCAGTACTTC. It codes for CASSLTDSNYEQYF.

To note about this clonotype: One end of the junction varies from germline; a read error may be responsible. The chain couples TRBV5-6 to TRBJ2-3; weak D call: TRBD2 (5 bases). CDR1 is SGHDT and CDR2 is YYEEEE in the germline V gene. The CDR3 is made up of 16 amino acids. The CDR3 bases are TGTACCAGCAGCCTCTTAACCGGGATGAACACAGATACGCAGTATTTT. Translating gives CTSSLLTGMNTDTQYF.

Of note for this clonotype: It is unclear where the CDR3 begins or ends on the DNA, so no DNA is shown, and the CDR3 is as TCRdb lists it. This sequence joins TRBV20-1 and TRBJ2-7; the table's TRBD2 call for D was not verified on the DNA. The CDR3 length equals 11 residues, ends included. Germline loops: CDR1 DFQATT, CDR2 SNEGSKA (reference sequence). The CDR3 region is CSTSGRYEQYF.

With regard to this clonotype: A much bigger clone sits one base away, suggesting this may be a read error. V gene TRBV12-3 or TRBV12-4 combines with J gene TRBJ1-1, with 7 bases identical to TRBD1. The V gene end was trimmed by 7 bases and the J gene end by 4 bases; junction bases not matched to a gene: 6. The CDR3 runs 13 residues. As DNA, the CDR3 is TGTGCCAGCATCCTTGCAGGGGGCACTGAAGCTTTCTTT. Amino acid sequence: CASILAGGTEAFF.

On this clonotype itself: Because the CDR3 is missing its conserved closing phenylalanine or tryptophan, this is likely a read error. The chain carries TRBV20-1 and TRBJ2-1, with 8 positions matching TRBD1. CDR3 size: 13 residues. With 4 bases clipped from V and 2 bases from J, the junction kept 1 base outside the gene matches. The germline V gene encodes CDR1 DFQATT and CDR2 SNEGSKA (reference sequence). The CDR3 DNA follows: TGCAGTGCTATACAGGGGGCCTACAATGAGCAGTTCATC. Translating it yields CSAIQGAYNEQFI.

Concerning this clonotype: Since no conserved phenylalanine or tryptophan closes the CDR3, a read error is the likely cause. V usage is TRBV29-1 and J usage is TRBJ2-1; D is possibly TRBD1 (6 bases). Germline-derived CDR1 and CDR2 are SQVTM and ANQGSEA. The CDR3 has 13 residues. CDR3 in DNA: TGCAGCGTTGAAGGGACAGTATACAATGAACAGTTCCTC. This codes for CSVEGTVYNEQFL.

On this clonotype itself: A junction end diverges from the germline sequence, so it may reflect a read error. In DNA form, the CDR3 reads TGTGCCTGCAGACAATCCGGGATAGGAGCCTCCACAGATACGCAGTATTTT. As protein: CACRQSGIGASTDTQYF. J is TRBJ2-3 and V is TRBV12-3 or TRBV12-4; weak D call: TRBD2 (5 bases). This CDR3 is built from 17 residues.

Of note for this clonotype: An end of the junction does not agree with germline; a read error may underlie this. The J gene is TRBJ2-7, the V gene TRBV4-1; D call uncertain. Germline lookup yields CDR1 MGHRA and CDR2 YSYEKL. The CDR3 extends over 12 amino acids. CDR3 nucleotides: TGCGCCTGCAGTTACAACTCCTACGAGCAGTACTTC. Translated, it gives CACSYNSYEQYF.

With respect to this clonotype: The junction departs from the called germline gene at one end, perhaps through a read error. The chain links TRBV11-2 to TRBJ2-5; tentative D call: TRBD2 (5 bases). Germline CDR1 and CDR2: SGHAT and FQNNGV. This CDR3 is built from 13 residues. CDR3 coding DNA: TGTGTCAGCGATACTAGTGGTCAAGAGACCCAGTACTTC. It specifies CVSDTSGQETQYF.

This clonotype has a count of ten or more. The chain is built from TRBV5-5 and TRBJ2-7; D might be TRBD1 or TRBD2, each matching 5 bases. Trimming left V 0 bases short and J 1 base short, with 8 bases between. Per the germline V gene, CDR1 is SGHKS and CDR2 is YYEKEE (reference sequence). This CDR3 is 14 amino acids long. CDR3 loop: CASSLEWGSYEQYF. The CDR3 DNA follows: TGTGCCAGCAGCTTGGAATGGGGGTCCTACGAGCAGTACTTC. The complete variable domain, with remaining parts taken from reference TRBV5-5 and TRBJ2-7, reads DAGVTQSPTHLIKTRGQQVTLRCSPISGHKSVSWYQQVLGQGPQFIFQYYEKEERGRGNFPDRFSARQFPNYSSELNVNALLLGDSALYLCASSLEWGSYEQYFGPGTRLTVT.

Worth noting for this clonotype: A read error may be the cause here, since a much bigger clone is one base away. In DNA, the CDR3 is TGCGCCTGCAGTACCGGGAGGTATGATGAGCAGTTCTTC. Its protein is CACSTGRYDEQFF. V usage is TRBV5-1 and J usage is TRBJ2-1; TRBD2 matches 7 bases. The CDR3 has 13 amino acids. Germline assignment: CDR1 SGHRS and CDR2 YFSETQ.

J is TRBJ2-3 and V is TRBV20-1; possibly TRBD1 for D (5 bases). This CDR3 has 13 amino acids. Germline CDR1 is DFQATT and CDR2 is SNEGSKA (reference sequence). The CDR3 here is CNARDTGTDTQYF. CDR3 nucleotide sequence: TGCAATGCCAGGGATACGGGCACAGATACGCAGTATTTT.

A note on this clonotype: A much larger clone sits a single nucleotide away, making a read error possible. The DNA is left out, because the CDR3 cannot be placed on it with certainty; the CDR3 is given as TCRdb lists it. The rearrangement links TRBV7-8 to TRBJ2-1; the D call in the table, TRBD2, was not verified against the DNA. The CDR3 spans 18 residues, counting both ends. CDR1 is SGHVS and CDR2 is FQNEAQ in the germline V gene. This CDR3 reads CASSLVQVGLGSYNELFF.